Described below is a single TCR beta chain sequence and its context. The data are from a study of blood T cell repertoires in COVID-19. In the source study's methods: The authors estimated nucleated cell counts from reference gene primer amplification. Here immunoSEQ multiplex PCR was the method, and the copy in TCRdb shows in-frame clones only, minus some. V and J calls and clone size are given by that table; D and trimming were obtained from the DNA. The table shows 130,000 to 150,000 clones, with roughly 84% occurring only once. This TCR came from a woman in her 50s who had been exposed to COVID-19. Sequencing was done on a sample of PBMCs or T cells enriched from blood (not recorded which).

The CDR3 bases are TGTGCCAGCAGTGAAGTAATAGGGGGTAATTCACCCCTCCACTTT. It specifies CASSEVIGGNSPLHF. The chain combines TRBV6-1 with TRBJ1-6, with a weak D call TRBD1 (6 bases). CDR3 size: 15 residues. V was shortened by 1 base and J by 6 bases, with 10 bases between the two germline ends. Per germline, CDR1 MNHNS and CDR2 SASEGT.